The 21 T cell receptor beta chains below all came from one sample that was sequenced in a study of blood T cell repertoires in COVID-19. Produced via immunoSEQ multiplex PCR; TCRdb's table is partial and in-frame only. The sample records 200,000 to 300,000 clones, just under 85% being singletons. Sequenced: peripheral blood. These receptors came from a woman aged 55-69 years with active or convalescent COVID-19.

The V call is TRBV12-3 or TRBV12-4, the J call TRBJ2-7; D remains ambiguous. V shed 0 bases and J shed 1 base, with 4 bases lying between them. The CDR3 is 13 amino acids. The CDR3: CASSLAASYEQYF. CDR3 in DNA: TGTGCCAGCAGTTTAGCGGCATCCTACGAGCAGTACTTC.

The gene calls are TRBV10-3 and TRBJ1-3; D is perhaps TRBD1 (6 bases). The V end was cut by 4 bases, the J end by 2 bases, with 9 bases between. In germline, CDR1 is ENHRY, CDR2 SYGVKD. The CDR3 has 14 amino acids. The CDR3 DNA reads as TGTGCCATCAGTGGAACAGGGACTGGAAACACCATATATTTT. It yields the protein CAISGTGTGNTIYF.

This chain joins TRBV5-1 and TRBJ2-4, with 9 bases fitting TRBD1. Germline lookup yields CDR1 SGHRS and CDR2 YFSETQ. The junction had 6 bases not matched to a gene; V was cut back by 0 bases and J by 8 bases. CDR3 length equals 15 residues. This CDR3 reads CASSLEGTGRDIQYF. CDR3 DNA: TGCGCCAGCAGCTTGGAGGGGACAGGGAGGGACATTCAGTACTTC.

The chain employs TRBV10-3 and TRBJ1-2; the match to TRBD1 covers 7 bases. The CDR3 is made up of 15 amino acids. Trimming cost V 3 bases and J 4 bases; bases outside gene matches: 8. Germline assignment: CDR1 ENHRY and CDR2 SYGVKD. This CDR3 reads CAISEGGQIVYGYTF. CDR3 sequence (DNA): TGTGCCATCAGTGAAGGGGGACAGATAGTCTATGGCTACACCTTC.

Turning to this clone: Other nucleotide sequences from this sample produce the same CDR3. V is TRBV5-1 and J is TRBJ2-1; 12 bases match TRBD2. CDR1 SGHRS and CDR2 YFSETQ come from the germline V gene. Trimming removed 4 bases from V and 4 bases from J; junction bases left unmatched: 3. This CDR3 is built from 15 residues. The CDR3 sequence is CASSTGLAGYNEQFF. CDR3 nucleotides: TGCGCCAGCAGCACTGGACTAGCGGGATACAATGAGCAGTTCTTC. The full variable domain, in which reference TRBV5-1 and TRBJ2-1 provide the parts outside the CDR3, is KAGVTQTPRYLIKTRGQQVTLSCSPISGHRSVSWYQQTPGQGLQFLFEYFSETQRNKGNFPGRFSGRQFSNSRSEMNVSTLELGDSALYLCASSTGLAGYNEQFFGPGTRLTVL.

The gene calls are TRBV27 and TRBJ1-5, with a possible D match to TRBD1 (6 bases). This CDR3 spans 14 amino acids. Germline V gene sequence: CDR1 MNHEY, CDR2 SMNVEV (reference sequence). Trimming stripped 3 bases from V and 3 bases from J, with 9 bases between. The CDR3 nucleotides read TGTGCCAGCAGTTTCGGGACAAACAATCAGCCCCAGCATTTT. Encoded protein: CASSFGTNNQPQHF.

This rearrangement joins TRBV7-9 to TRBJ2-1; TRBD2 aligns across 9 bases. This CDR3 has 11 residues. With 5 bases clipped from V and 15 bases from J, the junction kept 5 bases outside the gene matches. Looked up from germline, CDR1 is SEHNR and CDR2 is FQNEAQ (reference sequence). CDR3 residues: CASSNSGSPFF. The CDR3 DNA is TGTGCCAGCAGCAATAGCGGGAGTCCGTTCTTC.

Comments on this clone: The germline gene is not matched at one end of the junction; a read error may be the cause. In DNA form, the CDR3 reads TGTGCCAGCAGCTTAGCGGGGGGGGAGCTCCGTTGCTTC. This encodes CASSLAGGELRCF. V is TRBV11-2 and J is TRBJ1-2; tentative D call: TRBD1 (5 bases). CDR1 and CDR2 (germline): SGHAT, FQNNGV. CDR3 length: 13 residues. Full variable domain (missing parts from reference TRBV11-2 and TRBJ1-2): EAGVAQSPRYKIIEKRQSVAFWCNPISGHATLYWYQQILGQGPKLLIQFQNNGVVDDSQLPKDRFSAERLKGVDSTLKIQPAKLEDSAVYLCASSLAGGELRCFGSGTRLTVV.

The chain couples TRBV18 to TRBJ1-1; D is unresolved. Germline values: CDR1 KGHSH, CDR2 LQKENI. Deletions cut 3 bases from V and 2 bases from J, with 10 bases between. This CDR3 is built from 14 residues. The CDR3 DNA sequence: TGTGCCAGCTCACCCACCGGGTTAAACACTGAAGCTTTCTTT. Amino acids: CASSPTGLNTEAFF. The full variable domain, with the rest looked up from reference TRBV18 and TRBJ1-1, is NAGVMQNPRHLVRRRGQEARLRCSPMKGHSHVYWYRQLPEEGLKFMVYLQKENIIDESGMPKERFSAEFPKEGPSILRIQQVVRGDSAAYFCASSPTGLNTEAFFGQGTRLTVV.

This clone was seen more than once but under ten times. One junction end disagrees with the germline gene, perhaps due to a read error. The chain has TRBV7-3 and TRBJ2-1, with D maybe TRBD2 (5 bases). In germline, CDR1 is SGHTA, CDR2 FQGTGA. This CDR3 contains 14 residues. In DNA form, the CDR3 reads TGTGCCAGCAGCCTAACCGGGATATACAATGAGCAGTTCTTC. Translating it yields CASSLTGIYNEQFF.

This clone came up once. The chain links TRBV15 to TRBJ2-1; maybe TRBD2 (6 bases). The CDR3 covers 18 residues. V lost 0 bases and J 3 bases, leaving 18 bases between the germline ends. The germline CDR1 and CDR2 sequences are LNHNV and YYDKDF (reference sequence). The CDR3 region is CATSRDITTRRLYNEQFF. The DNA of the CDR3 is TGTGCCACCAGCAGAGATATAACGACTAGACGGCTCTACAATGAGCAGTTCTTC.

The V call is TRBV24-1, the J call TRBJ1-4; TRBD1 aligns across 7 bases. Losses at the gene ends were 5 bases for V and 8 bases for J; bases not matched to a gene: 4. Germline CDR1 is KGHDR and CDR2 is SFDVKD. This CDR3 region has 13 residues. CDR3 DNA: TGTGCCACCAGTGCCAGGGGGGACGAAAAACTGTTTTTT. Residues: CATSARGDEKLFF.

The chain links TRBV16 to TRBJ2-1; 9 bases are shared with TRBD1. Unmatched junction bases numbered 7, after V lost 3 bases and J lost 1 base. Germline CDR1 is KGHSY and CDR2 is FQNENV. This CDR3 has 17 amino acids. The CDR3 sequence: CASSHPGQGRSYNEQFF. The CDR3 region has the DNA TGTGCCAGCAGCCATCCGGGACAGGGTAGGTCCTACAATGAGCAGTTCTTC.

The chain carries TRBV20-1 and TRBJ2-7, with unresolved D. V was clipped by 6 bases and J by 1 base, with 7 bases between them. Per the germline V gene, CDR1 is DFQATT and CDR2 is SNEGSKA (reference sequence). CDR3 length equals 11 residues. CDR3 sequence (DNA): TGCAGTGCCGACACATCCTACGAGCAGTACGTC. It codes for CSADTSYEQYV.

J is TRBJ2-7 and V is TRBV28; 12 positions agree with TRBD1. After removal of 5 bases from V and 5 bases from J, the junction contained 7 bases not matched to a gene. Germline V CDR1 and CDR2: MDHEN, SYDVKM. The CDR3 spans 15 residues. Here the CDR3 reads CASSGGQGAFDEQYV. The DNA of the CDR3 is TGTGCCAGCAGTGGGGGACAGGGGGCTTTCGACGAGCAGTACGTC.

This clone was counted a single time. J is TRBJ2-5 and V is TRBV23-1; D is perhaps TRBD2 (6 bases). TRBV23-1 is an open reading frame, and its role is uncertain. The V end was cut by 7 bases, the J end by 1 base, with 19 bases between. The CDR3 runs 16 residues. CDR3 region: CASILRMEGFQETQYF. CDR3 coding DNA: TGCGCCAGCATCCTTCGTATGGAGGGGTTCCAAGAGACCCAGTACTTC.

The chain couples TRBV19 to TRBJ2-1; 9 bases align to TRBD1. This CDR3 is built from 16 residues. V gave up 6 bases and J gave up 1 base; unmatched junction bases: 7. Looked up from germline, CDR1 is LNHDA and CDR2 is SQIVND (reference sequence). The DNA of the CDR3 is TGTGCCAGTAGAATAACAGGGGGCGATTCCTACAATGAGCAGTTCTTC. Amino acids: CASRITGGDSYNEQFF.

The J gene is TRBJ2-7, the V gene TRBV5-1, with TRBD1 matching 11 bases. CDR1 and CDR2 (germline): SGHRS, YFSETQ. This CDR3 has 15 amino acids. Germline trimming cut 5 bases from V and 4 bases from J; bases unmatched to any gene: 8. CDR3 DNA: TGCGCCAGCAGATCGCCCGGGACAGGGGGATACGAGCAGTACTTC. Its protein product is CASRSPGTGGYEQYF.

This clone was seen only once. The chain recombines TRBV10-3 with TRBJ2-1; 8 bases line up with TRBD2. Trimming cost V 5 bases and J 3 bases; bases outside gene matches: 6. CDR1 and CDR2 (germline): ENHRY, SYGVKD. This CDR3 contains 15 residues. The chain's CDR3 is CAISSGGVIYNEQFF. CDR3 in DNA: TGTGCCATCAGTTCCGGGGGGGTGATCTACAATGAGCAGTTCTTC.

The rearrangement joins TRBV5-5 to TRBJ2-2, with a possible D match to TRBD1 (6 bases). The V gene's germline CDR1 is SGHKS and CDR2 YYEKEE (reference sequence). Trimming removed 0 bases from V and 2 bases from J, with 14 bases in between. The CDR3 has 17 amino acids. The CDR3 DNA is TGTGCCAGCAGCTTGGTACCGGACAGTCAAAACACCGGGGAGCTGTTTTTT. It codes for CASSLVPDSQNTGELFF.

The chain has TRBV7-8 and TRBJ1-2; D is unresolved. Germline values: CDR1 SGHVS, CDR2 FQNEAQ. The CDR3 loop spans 13 amino acids. V shed 5 bases and J shed 6 bases, with 13 bases lying between them. CDR3 in amino acids: CASSPEGRDGYTF. CDR3 DNA: TGTGCCAGCAGCCCTGAGGGTCGGGATGGCTACACCTTC.